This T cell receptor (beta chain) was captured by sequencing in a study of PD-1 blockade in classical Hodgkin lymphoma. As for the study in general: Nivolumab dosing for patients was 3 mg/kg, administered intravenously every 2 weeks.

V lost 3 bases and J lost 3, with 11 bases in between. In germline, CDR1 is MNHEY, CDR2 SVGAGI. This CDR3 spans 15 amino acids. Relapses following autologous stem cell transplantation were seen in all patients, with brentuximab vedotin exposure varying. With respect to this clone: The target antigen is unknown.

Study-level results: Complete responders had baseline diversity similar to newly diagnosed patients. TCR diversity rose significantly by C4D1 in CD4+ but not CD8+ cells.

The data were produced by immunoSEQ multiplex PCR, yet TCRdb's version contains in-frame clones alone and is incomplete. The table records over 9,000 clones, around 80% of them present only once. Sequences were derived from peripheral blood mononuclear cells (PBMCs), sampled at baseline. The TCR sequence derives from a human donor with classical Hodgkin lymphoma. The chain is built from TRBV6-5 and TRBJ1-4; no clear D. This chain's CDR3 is CASSYGGQANEKLFF. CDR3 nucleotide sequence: TGTGCCAGCAGTTATGGCGGGCAAGCTAATGAAAAACTGTTTTTT.